The next 26 T cell receptor beta chains were all read from a single sample in a study of cytotoxic CD8 clonotypes in ibrutinib-treated CLL. Here immunoSEQ multiplex PCR was the method, and the copy in TCRdb shows in-frame clones only, minus some. The sample has about 140,000 clones; about 80% are singletons. Sequenced here: PBMCs, sampled after 12 months of ibrutinib treatment. The receptors originated from a human donor with chronic lymphocytic leukemia.

The chain has TRBV9 and TRBJ1-5; D may be TRBD1 (6 bases). The CDR3 has 13 residues. Trimming shortened V by 3 bases and J by 6 bases, and 10 bases separated the two germline ends. The germline gives CDR1 SGDLS, CDR2 YYNGEE. The CDR3 DNA follows: TGTGCCAGCAGCGAACAGGGATCTCAGCCCCAGCATTTT. Its protein is CASSEQGSQPQHF.

This chain links TRBV9 with TRBJ1-6, with D uncertain. This CDR3 is built from 18 residues. The V end was cut by 4 bases, the J end by 0 bases, with 17 bases between. Germline loops: CDR1 SGDLS, CDR2 YYNGEE. The CDR3 region is CASSTRTVLSSYNSPLHF. The CDR3 coding sequence is TGTGCCAGCAGCACCCGCACCGTGTTGAGCTCCTATAATTCACCCCTCCACTTT.

This clone was observed a few times. The chain has TRBV4-1 and TRBJ1-5; D gene unclear. CDR3 length: 13 amino acids. Germline assignment: CDR1 MGHRA and CDR2 YSYEKL. The V end was cut by 1 base, the J end by 4 bases, with 5 bases between. CDR3 coding DNA: TGCGCCAGCAGCCAAGCGGTTAATCAGCCCCAGCATTTT. It yields the protein CASSQAVNQPQHF.

The gene calls are TRBV28 and TRBJ2-7; D is uncertain. The CDR3 loop spans 13 amino acids. Germline V gene data show CDR1 as MDHEN and CDR2 as SYDVKM. With 2 bases removed from V and 3 bases from J, the gap between germline ends came to 8 bases. The CDR3 reads CASSLGLFYEQYF. CDR3 DNA sequence: TGTGCCAGCAGTTTAGGGTTGTTCTACGAGCAGTACTTC.

The gene calls are TRBV6-6 and TRBJ2-4; D gene uncertain. The CDR3 length is 15 residues. Trimming took off 0 bases at V and 1 base at J, with 7 bases between the two ends. Germline assignment: CDR1 MNHNY and CDR2 SVGAGI (reference sequence). CDR3 nucleotides: TGTGCCAGCAGTTACTCAGATGCCGCCAAAAACATTCAGTACTTC. Translating gives CASSYSDAAKNIQYF.

This sequence joins TRBV2 and TRBJ1-1; D unresolved. Germline assignment: CDR1 SNHLY and CDR2 FYNNEI. The CDR3 length is 11 residues. Trimming left V 8 bases short and J 7 bases short, with 11 bases between. Written as DNA, the CDR3 is TGTGCCAGCTCTGTTGGACGTGAAGCTTTCTTT. Translation gives CASSVGREAFF.

The chain couples TRBV6-6 to TRBJ2-1; 7 bases align to TRBD2. This CDR3 has 14 residues. With 7 bases clipped from V and 2 bases from J, the junction kept 5 bases outside the gene matches. Looked up from germline, CDR1 is MNHNY and CDR2 is SVGAGI (reference sequence). The CDR3, as DNA: TGTGCCAGCACCGCTAGCGGACCCTACAATGAGCAGTTCTTC. Protein: CASTASGPYNEQFF.

This clone was recorded a few times. V is TRBV7-2 and J is TRBJ2-7; tentative D call: TRBD2 (5 bases). Trimming removed 5 bases at V and 0 bases at J, with 8 bases between. The CDR3 totals 13 residues. Germline-derived CDR1 and CDR2 are SGHTA and FQGNSA. CDR3 DNA: TGTGCCAGCAGCCTCGGGAACTCCTACGAGCAGTACTTC. Encoded protein: CASSLGNSYEQYF. Using reference TRBV7-2 and TRBJ2-7 for the parts outside the CDR3, the full variable domain is GAGVSQSPSNKVTEKGKDVELRCDPISGHTALYWYRQSLGQGLEFLIYFQGNSAPDKSGLPSDRFSAERTGGSVSTLTIQRTQQEDSAVYLCASSLGNSYEQYFGPGTRLTVT.

V and J are TRBV10-3 and TRBJ2-7, with 10 bases lining up with TRBD2. V trimming: 3 bases; J trimming: 4 bases; junction bases outside the gene matches: 3. Per germline, CDR1 ENHRY and CDR2 SYGVKD. This CDR3 is 14 amino acids long. The DNA of the CDR3 is TGTGCCATCAGTGACCCTAGCGGGGGATACGAGCAGTACTTC. Translating gives CAISDPSGGYEQYF.

This rearrangement joins TRBV5-1 to TRBJ1-1; 10 nucleotides align to TRBD1. The germline V gene has CDR1 SGHRS and CDR2 YFSETQ. This CDR3 is built from 16 residues. Trimming cost V 4 bases and J 3 bases; bases outside gene matches: 9. The CDR3 DNA is TGCGCCAGCAGCCCCCGGACAGGGGGGTGGGACACTGAAGCTTTCTTT. It specifies CASSPRTGGWDTEAFF.

V and J are TRBV30 and TRBJ2-7, with 9 nucleotides matching TRBD1. V trimming: 8 bases; J trimming: 3 bases; junction bases outside the gene matches: 8. There are 13 residues in the CDR3. Germline CDR1 and CDR2: GTSNPN and SVGIG (reference sequence). The CDR3 DNA follows: TGTGCCGGATTCGGGACAGGGCGCTACGAGCAGTACTTC. Its translation: CAGFGTGRYEQYF.

This sequence joins TRBV7-6 and TRBJ2-1, with 8 nucleotides matching TRBD1. The CDR3 has 13 amino acids. Trimming removed 3 bases from V and 7 bases from J; junction bases left unmatched: 2. CDR1 SGHVS and CDR2 FNYEAQ come from the germline V gene. In nucleotides, the CDR3 is TGTGCCAGCAGCTTGGACAGGGTTAATGAGCAGTTCTTC. It specifies CASSLDRVNEQFF.

This chain links TRBV5-1 with TRBJ2-3, with D unclear. Germline V gives CDR1 SGHRS, CDR2 YFSETQ. V was pared by 4 bases and J by 1 base, with 13 bases between. CDR3 length: 15 residues. CDR3 DNA: TGCGCCAGCAGCCTCTGGAGTACGGGCACAGATACGCAGTATTTT. Translated, it gives CASSLWSTGTDTQYF.

This clone was detected a few times. Germline and junction disagree at one end, which may indicate a read error. The V call is TRBV7-7, the J call TRBJ2-5, with D perhaps matching TRBD2 (5 bases). CDR1 and CDR2 (germline): SSHAT, FNYEAQ (reference sequence). This CDR3 contains 14 residues. DNA of the CDR3: TGTGCTAGCAGCTTCTCGGGGTTCAGGGAGACCCAGTACTTC. Its translation is CASSFSGFRETQYF.

The V call is TRBV19, the J call TRBJ1-1, with D perhaps matching TRBD1 (6 bases). The V gene's germline CDR1 is LNHDA and CDR2 SQIVND (reference sequence). CDR3 size: 10 residues. The germline V and J ends were trimmed by 8 bases and 7 bases, with 8 bases remaining between them. The CDR3 coding sequence is TGTGCCAGTGGACAGCTTGAAGCTTTCTTT. The encoded protein is CASGQLEAFF.

The V call is TRBV11-1, the J call TRBJ2-7; TRBD1 matches at 8 bases. CDR1 is SGHAT, CDR2 FQDESV, per germline (reference sequence). CDR3 size: 14 residues. V trimming: 4 bases; J trimming: 6 bases; junction bases outside the gene matches: 8. CDR3 nucleotide sequence: TGTGCCAGCAGCTCAATAGGACAGGGTCTCGAGCAGTACTTC. Translation: CASSSIGQGLEQYF.

The rearrangement uses TRBV6-5 and TRBJ2-5; D unresolved. The CDR3 is 12 amino acids. Germline V gene sequence: CDR1 MNHEY, CDR2 SVGAGI. V was clipped by 2 bases and J by 5 bases, with 6 bases between them. The CDR3 DNA reads as TGTGCCAGCAGTTACGTTGGGGAGACCCAGTACTTC. It is translated as CASSYVGETQYF.

A word on this clone: Within the sample, other DNA sequences also encode this same CDR3. The chain combines TRBV30 with TRBJ1-6; TRBD1 might be the D (6 bases). The V gene lost 2 bases and the J gene lost 7 bases, with 21 bases spanning the gap. The germline V gene encodes CDR1 GTSNPN and CDR2 SVGIG (reference sequence). The CDR3 is 17 residues long. In nucleotides, the CDR3 is TGTGCCTGGAGTTACAACACCGGGGGCGGGGGGAATTCACCCCTCCACTTT. It codes for CAWSYNTGGGGNSPLHF.

This clone has just a few counts. The J gene is TRBJ1-1, the V gene TRBV6-1, with 7 bases identical to TRBD1. V shed 3 bases and J 11 bases; nucleotides not matched to a gene: 9. This CDR3 has 13 amino acids. CDR1 and CDR2 (germline): MNHNS, SASEGT. The CDR3 reads CASSEQGQLKAFF. DNA for the CDR3: TGTGCCAGCAGTGAGCAGGGACAGTTGAAGGCTTTCTTT.

The chain recombines TRBV7-2 with TRBJ2-5; TRBD1 or TRBD2 may be the D gene (5 bases each). The V end was cut by 3 bases, the J end by 1 base, with 9 bases between. Germline lookup yields CDR1 SGHTA and CDR2 FQGNSA. The CDR3 length is 14 residues. The CDR3 region is CASSLGPSQETQYF. Written as DNA, the CDR3 is TGTGCCAGCAGCTTGGGACCGAGCCAAGAGACCCAGTACTTC.

The rearrangement links TRBV28 to TRBJ2-7, with a tentative D call TRBD1 (7 bases). The CDR3 is 13 amino acids. The germline V gene has CDR1 MDHEN and CDR2 SYDVKM. Trimming pared 2 bases from V and 6 bases from J, leaving 11 bases between. The CDR3 reads CASSLARGVEQYF. In DNA form, the CDR3 reads TGTGCCAGCAGTTTAGCCAGGGGGGTCGAGCAGTACTTC.

This clone was seen more than once but under ten times. The chain uses TRBV28 and TRBJ2-3, with TRBD2 as a possible D gene (5 bases). The CDR3 runs to 12 residues. The V gene lost 6 bases and the J gene lost 5 bases, with 9 bases spanning the gap. Germline CDR1 and CDR2: MDHEN and SYDVKM. The CDR3 coding sequence is TGTGCCAGCAGGCCGAGGGAAGATACGCAGTATTTT. Protein: CASRPREDTQYF.

The V call is TRBV7-2, the J call TRBJ1-1, with unresolved D. V lost 4 bases, J lost 4 bases, and 19 bases lay in between. CDR3 length: 16 residues. Germline V lookup: CDR1 SGHTA, CDR2 FQGNSA. CDR3 amino acids: CASSSRPVGSGTEAFF. DNA of the CDR3: TGTGCCAGCAGCTCCCGGCCCGTAGGGAGCGGCACTGAAGCTTTCTTT.

This rearrangement joins TRBV30 to TRBJ1-1; D remains unclear. There are 12 residues in the CDR3. Germline CDR1 GTSNPN, CDR2 SVGIG (reference sequence). V lost 0 bases, J lost 4 bases, and 6 bases lay in between. CDR3 DNA: TGTGCCTGGAGTGTACGTCTCACTGAAGCTTTCTTT. Translated, it gives CAWSVRLTEAFF. The variable domain in full, with the rest retrieved from reference TRBV30 and TRBJ1-1, is SQTIHQWPATLVQPVGSPLSLECTVEGTSNPNLYWYRQAAGRGLQLLFYSVGIGQISSEVPQNLSASRPQDRQFILSSKKLLLSDSGFYLCAWSVRLTEAFFGQGTRLTVV.

The chain carries TRBV29-1 and TRBJ2-7; 10 nucleotides agree with TRBD1. The CDR3 loop spans 14 amino acids. V lost 6 bases to trimming and J lost 7 bases; unmatched junction nucleotides: 12. Looked up from germline, CDR1 is SQVTM and CDR2 is ANQGSEA. The CDR3 sequence: CSVTRDRGGGEQYF. In DNA, the CDR3 is TGCAGCGTAACAAGGGACAGGGGAGGTGGAGAGCAGTACTTC.

This clone was detected once. V usage is TRBV28 and J usage is TRBJ2-4, with 8 bases fitting TRBD1. Germline CDR1 and CDR2: MDHEN and SYDVKM. The CDR3 runs 13 residues. Unmatched junction bases numbered 3, after V lost 5 bases and J lost 6 bases. CDR3 sequence: CASSRTGLNIQYF. DNA of the CDR3: TGTGCCAGCAGTCGGACAGGGTTAAACATTCAGTACTTC.